This T cell receptor (beta chain) was captured in a study of T cell changes during pregnancy in multiple sclerosis (dated by TCRdb to the late 2010s). Notes on the research overall: In women with multiple sclerosis, the researchers looked at how the T cell repertoire shifted as pregnancy progressed.

Points on this clone: Its antigen has not been determined. Base qualities are not recorded, but no much larger clone differs from it by a single base.

Libraries were constructed by the immunoSEQ multiplex PCR assay. In TCRdb, the immuneACCESS table is reduced to in-frame sequences with V and J assigned. These tables do not hold every clone; where another copy was compared, an unresolved V gene accounts for under half, and the others remain unexplained. In all, the sample holds fewer than 85,000 clones, and over 90% of those were seen once. The ten largest clones take up around 1% of the sample. V was cut back by 4 bases and J by 0 bases, leaving a gap of 10 bases between them. Its CDR3 holds 13 amino acids, cysteine through phenylalanine. The sequence is cut down to CDR3 DNA, 39 bases in frame from base 1. CDR1 and CDR2 were assigned from the germline V gene (reference sequence) as GTSNPN and SVGIG.

Rearrangement joined TRBV30 to TRBJ2-7; possibly the D gene is TRBD2, per 6 matching bases. The sequence was obtained from a female donor with multiple sclerosis, enrolled in a pregnancy study. The sequencing here drew on peripheral blood, taken in the second trimester of pregnancy. The DNA sequence is TGTGCCTGGAACGGGGGAAGCTCCTACGAGCAGTACTTC. Its protein is CAWNGGSSYEQYF.